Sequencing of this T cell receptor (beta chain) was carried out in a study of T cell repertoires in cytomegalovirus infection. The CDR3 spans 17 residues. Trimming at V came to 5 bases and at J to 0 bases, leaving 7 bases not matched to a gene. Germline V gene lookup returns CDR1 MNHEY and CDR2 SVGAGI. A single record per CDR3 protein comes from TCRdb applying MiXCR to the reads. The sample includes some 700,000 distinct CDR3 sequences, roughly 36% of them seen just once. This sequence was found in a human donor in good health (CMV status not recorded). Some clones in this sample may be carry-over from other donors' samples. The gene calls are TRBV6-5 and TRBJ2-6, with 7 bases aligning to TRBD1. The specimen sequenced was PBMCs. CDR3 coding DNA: TGTGCCAGCAGTAGGGACAGTTTTTCCTCTGGGGCCAACGTCCTGACTTTC. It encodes CASSRDSFSSGANVLTF.